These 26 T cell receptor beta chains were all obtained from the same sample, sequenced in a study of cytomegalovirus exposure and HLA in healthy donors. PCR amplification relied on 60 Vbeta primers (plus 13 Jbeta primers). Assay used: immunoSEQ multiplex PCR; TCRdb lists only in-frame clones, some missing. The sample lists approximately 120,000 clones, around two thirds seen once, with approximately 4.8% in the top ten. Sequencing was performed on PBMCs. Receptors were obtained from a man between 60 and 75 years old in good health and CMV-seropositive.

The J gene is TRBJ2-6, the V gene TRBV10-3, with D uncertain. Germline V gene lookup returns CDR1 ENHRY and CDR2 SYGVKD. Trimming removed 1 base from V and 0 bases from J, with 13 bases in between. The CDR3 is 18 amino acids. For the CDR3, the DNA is TGTGCCATCAGTGAGTTGCAGACTTTACTCTCTGGGGCCAACGTCCTGACTTTC. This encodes CAISELQTLLSGANVLTF.

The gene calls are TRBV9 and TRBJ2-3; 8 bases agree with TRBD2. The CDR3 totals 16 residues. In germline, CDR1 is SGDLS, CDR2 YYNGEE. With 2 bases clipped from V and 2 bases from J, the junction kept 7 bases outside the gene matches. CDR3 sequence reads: CASSVGAGGFTDTQYF. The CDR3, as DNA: TGTGCCAGCAGCGTTGGGGCGGGGGGATTCACAGATACGCAGTATTTT.

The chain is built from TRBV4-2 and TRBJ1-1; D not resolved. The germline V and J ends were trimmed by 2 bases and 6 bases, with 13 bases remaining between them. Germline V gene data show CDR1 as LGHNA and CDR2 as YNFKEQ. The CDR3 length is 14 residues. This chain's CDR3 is CASSQFRGGAEAFF. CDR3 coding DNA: TGTGCCAGCAGCCAATTTCGGGGTGGGGCTGAAGCTTTCTTT.

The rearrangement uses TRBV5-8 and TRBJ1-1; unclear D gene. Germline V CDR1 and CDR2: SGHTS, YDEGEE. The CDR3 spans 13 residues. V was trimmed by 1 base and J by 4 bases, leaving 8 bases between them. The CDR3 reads CASSLIAGTEAFF. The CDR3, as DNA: TGTGCCAGCAGCTTGATAGCTGGCACTGAAGCTTTCTTT. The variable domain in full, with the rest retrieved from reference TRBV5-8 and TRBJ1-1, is EAGVTQSPTHLIKTRGQQATLRCSPISGHTSVYWYQQALGLGLQFLLWYDEGEERNRGNFPPRFSGRQFPNYSSELNVNALELEDSALYLCASSLIAGTEAFFGQGTRLTVV.

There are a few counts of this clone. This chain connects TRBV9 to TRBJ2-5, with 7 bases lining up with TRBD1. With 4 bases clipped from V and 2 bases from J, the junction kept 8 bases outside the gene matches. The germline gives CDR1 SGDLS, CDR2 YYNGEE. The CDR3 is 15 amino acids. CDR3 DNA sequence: TGTGCCAGCAGCTTCAGCCCGGGACAGCAAGAGACCCAGTACTTC. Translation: CASSFSPGQQETQYF.

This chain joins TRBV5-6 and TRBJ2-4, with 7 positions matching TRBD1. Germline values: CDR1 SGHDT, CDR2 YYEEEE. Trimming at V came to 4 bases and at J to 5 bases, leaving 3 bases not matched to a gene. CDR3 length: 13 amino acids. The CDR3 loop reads CASSPGQQNIQYF. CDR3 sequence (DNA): TGTGCCAGCAGCCCGGGACAGCAAAACATTCAGTACTTC.

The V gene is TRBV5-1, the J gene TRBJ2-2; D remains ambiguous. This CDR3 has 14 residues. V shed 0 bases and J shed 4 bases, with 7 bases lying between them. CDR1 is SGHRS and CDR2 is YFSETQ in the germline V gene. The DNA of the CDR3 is TGCGCCAGCAGCTTGGATTCCAGCACCGGGGAGCTGTTTTTT. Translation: CASSLDSSTGELFF.

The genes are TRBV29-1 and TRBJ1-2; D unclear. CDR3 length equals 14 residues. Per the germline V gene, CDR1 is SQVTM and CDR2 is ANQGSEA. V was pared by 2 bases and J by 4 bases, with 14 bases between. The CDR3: CSVESLRFLYGYTF. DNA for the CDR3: TGCAGCGTTGAATCCCTACGGTTCCTCTATGGCTACACCTTC.

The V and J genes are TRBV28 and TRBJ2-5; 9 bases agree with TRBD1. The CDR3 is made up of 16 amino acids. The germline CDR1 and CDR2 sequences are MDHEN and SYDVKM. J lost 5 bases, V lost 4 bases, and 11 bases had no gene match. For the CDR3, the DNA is TGTGCCAGCAGTTCTTCTCGAACAGGGGGCCTTGAGACCCAGTACTTC. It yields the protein CASSSSRTGGLETQYF.

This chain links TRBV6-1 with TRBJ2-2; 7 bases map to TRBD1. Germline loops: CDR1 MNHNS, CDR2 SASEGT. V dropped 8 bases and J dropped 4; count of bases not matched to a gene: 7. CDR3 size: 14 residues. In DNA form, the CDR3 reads TGTGCCAGCCAACGACAGGGCGGCACCGGGGAGCTGTTTTTT. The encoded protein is CASQRQGGTGELFF.

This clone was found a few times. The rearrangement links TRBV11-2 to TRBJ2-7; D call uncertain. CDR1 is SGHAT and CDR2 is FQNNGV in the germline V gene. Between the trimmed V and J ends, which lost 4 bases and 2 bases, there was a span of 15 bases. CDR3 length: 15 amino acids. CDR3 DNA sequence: TGTGCCAGCAGCTCCCTAACGAGGAGAACCTACGAGCAGTACTTC. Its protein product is CASSSLTRRTYEQYF.

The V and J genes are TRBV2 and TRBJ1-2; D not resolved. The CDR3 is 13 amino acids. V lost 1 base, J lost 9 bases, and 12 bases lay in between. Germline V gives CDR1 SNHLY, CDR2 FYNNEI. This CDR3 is CASSEGGFGSYTF. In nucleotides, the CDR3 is TGTGCCAGCAGTGAAGGAGGGTTCGGTAGCTACACCTTC.

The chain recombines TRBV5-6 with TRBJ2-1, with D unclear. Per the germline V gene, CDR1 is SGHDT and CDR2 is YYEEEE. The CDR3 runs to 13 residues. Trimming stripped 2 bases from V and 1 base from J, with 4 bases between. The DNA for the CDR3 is TGTGCCAGCAGCTTTCTATCCTACAATGAGCAGTTCTTC. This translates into CASSFLSYNEQFF.

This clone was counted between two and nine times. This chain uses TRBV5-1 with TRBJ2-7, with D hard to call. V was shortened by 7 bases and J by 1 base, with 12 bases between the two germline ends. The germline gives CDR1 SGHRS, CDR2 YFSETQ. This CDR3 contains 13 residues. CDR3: CASSGSESYEQYF. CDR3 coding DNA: TGCGCCAGCTCTGGGTCGGAGTCCTACGAGCAGTACTTC.

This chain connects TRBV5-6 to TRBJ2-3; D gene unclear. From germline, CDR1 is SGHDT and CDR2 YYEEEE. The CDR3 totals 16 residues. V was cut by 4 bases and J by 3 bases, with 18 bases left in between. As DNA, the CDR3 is TGTGCCAGCAGCACGCTTTTTTCAGGAACAACAGATACGCAGTATTTT. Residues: CASSTLFSGTTDTQYF.

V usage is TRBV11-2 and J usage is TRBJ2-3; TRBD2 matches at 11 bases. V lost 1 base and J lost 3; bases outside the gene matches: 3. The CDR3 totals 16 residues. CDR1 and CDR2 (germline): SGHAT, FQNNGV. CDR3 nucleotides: TGTGCCAGCAGCTTAGGTCCTAGCGGGGGGACAGATACGCAGTATTTT. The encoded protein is CASSLGPSGGTDTQYF.

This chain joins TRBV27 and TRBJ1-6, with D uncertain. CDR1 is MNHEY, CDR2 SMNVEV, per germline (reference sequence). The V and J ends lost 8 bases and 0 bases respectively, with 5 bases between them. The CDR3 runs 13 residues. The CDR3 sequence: CASSSSYNSPLHF. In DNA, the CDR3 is TGTGCCAGCTCGAGCTCCTATAATTCACCCCTCCACTTT.

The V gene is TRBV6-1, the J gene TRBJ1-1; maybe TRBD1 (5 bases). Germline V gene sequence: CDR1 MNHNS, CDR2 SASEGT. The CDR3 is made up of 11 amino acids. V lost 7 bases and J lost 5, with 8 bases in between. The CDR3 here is CASTQETEAFF. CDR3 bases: TGTGCCAGCACACAGGAGACTGAAGCTTTCTTT.

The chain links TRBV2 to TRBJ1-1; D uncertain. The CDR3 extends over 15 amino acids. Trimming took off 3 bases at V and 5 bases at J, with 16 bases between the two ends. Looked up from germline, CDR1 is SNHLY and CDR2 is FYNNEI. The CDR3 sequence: CASSDSPGSGTEAFF. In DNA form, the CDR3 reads TGTGCCAGCAGTGACAGTCCGGGAAGTGGGACTGAAGCTTTCTTT.

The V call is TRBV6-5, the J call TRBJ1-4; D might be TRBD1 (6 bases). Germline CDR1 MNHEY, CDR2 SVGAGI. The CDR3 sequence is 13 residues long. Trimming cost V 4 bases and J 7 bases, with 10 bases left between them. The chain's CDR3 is CASSSQGSEKLFF. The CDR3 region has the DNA TGTGCCAGCAGTTCACAGGGTAGTGAAAAACTGTTTTTT.

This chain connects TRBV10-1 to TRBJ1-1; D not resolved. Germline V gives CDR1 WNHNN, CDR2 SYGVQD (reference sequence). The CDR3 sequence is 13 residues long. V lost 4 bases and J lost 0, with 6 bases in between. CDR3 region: CASSGSVNTEAFF. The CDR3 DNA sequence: TGCGCCAGCAGTGGATCGGTGAACACTGAAGCTTTCTTT.

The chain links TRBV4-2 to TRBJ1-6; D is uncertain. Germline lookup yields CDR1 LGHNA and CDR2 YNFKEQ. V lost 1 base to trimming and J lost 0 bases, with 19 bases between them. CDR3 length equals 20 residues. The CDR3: CASSQVSGIPPSSYNSPLHF. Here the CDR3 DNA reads TGTGCCAGCAGCCAAGTTTCCGGGATCCCCCCCAGCTCCTATAATTCACCCCTCCACTTT.

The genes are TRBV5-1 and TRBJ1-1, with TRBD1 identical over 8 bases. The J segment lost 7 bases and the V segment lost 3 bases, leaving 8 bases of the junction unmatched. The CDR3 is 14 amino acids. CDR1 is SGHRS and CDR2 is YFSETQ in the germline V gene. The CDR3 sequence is CASSWDLQGGEAFF. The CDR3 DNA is TGCGCCAGCAGCTGGGACTTACAGGGGGGTGAAGCTTTCTTT.

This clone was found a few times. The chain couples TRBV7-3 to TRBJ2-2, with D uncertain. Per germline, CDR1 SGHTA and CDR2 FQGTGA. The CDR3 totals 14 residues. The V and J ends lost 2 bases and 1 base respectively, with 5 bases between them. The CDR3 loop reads CASSLSGNTGELFF. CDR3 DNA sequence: TGTGCCAGCAGCTTATCCGGGAACACCGGGGAGCTGTTTTTT.

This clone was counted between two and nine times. The CDR3 sequence is CASSDLEDPTENIQYF. The CDR3 DNA is TGTGCCAGCAGTGACCTCGAGGATCCAACCGAAAACATTCAGTACTTC. V and J are TRBV2 and TRBJ2-4; D remains unclear. Germline V gives CDR1 SNHLY, CDR2 FYNNEI. Between the trimmed V and J ends, which lost 3 bases and 5 bases, there was a span of 17 bases. CDR3 length: 16 residues.

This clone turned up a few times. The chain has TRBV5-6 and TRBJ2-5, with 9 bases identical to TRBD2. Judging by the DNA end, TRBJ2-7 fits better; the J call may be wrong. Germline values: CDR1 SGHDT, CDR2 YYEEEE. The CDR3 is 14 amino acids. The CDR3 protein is CASSSSSGVYEQYF. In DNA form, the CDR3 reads TGTGCCAGCAGCTCCTCTAGCGGGGTCTACGAGCAGTACTTC.